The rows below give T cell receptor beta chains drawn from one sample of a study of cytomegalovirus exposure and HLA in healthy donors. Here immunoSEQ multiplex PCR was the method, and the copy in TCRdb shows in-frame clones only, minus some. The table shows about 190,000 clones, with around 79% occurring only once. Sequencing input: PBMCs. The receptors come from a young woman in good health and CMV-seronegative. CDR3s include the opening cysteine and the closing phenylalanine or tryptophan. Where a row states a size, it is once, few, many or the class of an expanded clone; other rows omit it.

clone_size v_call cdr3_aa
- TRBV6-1 CAGQGAGTGIQYF
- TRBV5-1 CASSKGTGIDTEAFF
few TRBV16 CASSQSKKGGSLPEQYF
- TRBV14 CASSPPPGTGGWEQYF
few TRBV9 CASSPKSGTGGTNEKLFF
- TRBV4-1 CASSQSGTGELFF
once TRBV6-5 CASSYEVVRGRTEAFF
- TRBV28 CASSLSGRGNQPQHF
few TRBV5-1 CASSGGLAGGQETQYF
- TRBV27 CASSLRGSNQPQHF
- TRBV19 CASSTWDRGREGYTF
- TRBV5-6 CASSRSTSQETQYF
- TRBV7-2 CASSIGTMSNQPQHF
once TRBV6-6 CASSPLAGPDTDTQYF
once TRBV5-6 CASSLVGGNTDTQYF
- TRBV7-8 CASSLATSSYNSPLHF
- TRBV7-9 CASSQGGRSDTGELFF
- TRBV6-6 CASSYEEVFGNTIYF
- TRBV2 CASRRQGALGYTF
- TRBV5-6 CASSTPTGEGNEQFF
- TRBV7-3 CASSLEAGGDNEQFF
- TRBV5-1 CASSLEGALTEAFF
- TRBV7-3 CASSLTGVSSPLHF
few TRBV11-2 CASSPSFLATDTQYF
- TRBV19 CASSMVRQGYDEKLFF
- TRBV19 CATKEQGTNYGYTF
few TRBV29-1 CSVPGTRTRETQYF
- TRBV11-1 CASSLSGTSGRDYEQYF
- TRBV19 CASSGLAAGATDTQYF
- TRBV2 CASSSQGMNTEAFF